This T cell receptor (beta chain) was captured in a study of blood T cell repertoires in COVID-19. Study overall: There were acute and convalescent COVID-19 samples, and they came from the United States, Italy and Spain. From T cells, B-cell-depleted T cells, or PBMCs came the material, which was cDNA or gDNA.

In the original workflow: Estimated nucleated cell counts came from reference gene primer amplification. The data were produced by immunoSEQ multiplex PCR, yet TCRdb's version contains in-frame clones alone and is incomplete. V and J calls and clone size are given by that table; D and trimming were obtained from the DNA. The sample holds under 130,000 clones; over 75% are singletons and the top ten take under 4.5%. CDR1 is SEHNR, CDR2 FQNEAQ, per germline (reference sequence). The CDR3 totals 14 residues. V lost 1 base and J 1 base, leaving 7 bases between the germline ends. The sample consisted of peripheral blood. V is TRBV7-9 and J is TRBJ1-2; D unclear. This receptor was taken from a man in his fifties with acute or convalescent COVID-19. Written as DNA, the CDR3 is TGTGCCAGCAGCTTAGGAGGGAGTAACTATGGCTACACCTTC. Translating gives CASSLGGSNYGYTF.